These T cell receptor beta chains were read from a single sample in a study of chemoradiotherapy in HPV16-positive cancers. Clones were sequenced by immunoSEQ multiplex PCR, and TCRdb holds only the in-frame ones, with some missing. This sample carries tens of thousands of clones, more than 80% of them seen once, and the ten largest clones take around a fifth. Sequenced here: blood, sampled from a patient who underwent chemoradiotherapy. These receptors were taken from a human donor with HPV-associated anogenital cancer. The CDR3 runs from the conserved cysteine through the conserved F or W. The order of the fields is V gene, J gene, clone size, D gene, CDR3 DNA, CDR3 protein. D genes are given only for firm matches. The size of a clone is reported for some rows only, either as once, few or many, or as a class for expanded clones.

V gene: TRBV4-1
J gene: TRBJ2-7
clone size: NA
D gene: NA
CDR3 DNA: TGCGCCAGCAGCCAATTGGGTCGGGGTATCTACTACGAGCAGTACTTC
CDR3 protein: CASSQLGRGIYYEQYF

V gene: TRBV25-1
J gene: TRBJ2-3
clone size: NA
D gene: TRBD1
CDR3 DNA: TGTGCCAGCAGTGGGACAGGGCGCACAGATACGCAGTATTTT
CDR3 protein: CASSGTGRTDTQYF

V gene: TRBV18
J gene: TRBJ1-1
clone size: NA
D gene: NA
CDR3 DNA: TGTGCCAGCTCACCGGGGCCGATGAACACTGAAGCTTTCTTT
CDR3 protein: CASSPGPMNTEAFF

V gene: TRBV6-6
J gene: TRBJ1-1
clone size: NA
D gene: TRBD1
CDR3 DNA: TGTGCCAGCAGTTCCGGGACAGGGGGCACTGAAGCTTTCTTT
CDR3 protein: CASSSGTGGTEAFF

V gene: TRBV6-5
J gene: TRBJ2-3
clone size: NA
D gene: NA
CDR3 DNA: TGTGCCAGCAGTAAAAGAGATACGCAGTATTTT
CDR3 protein: CASSKRDTQYF

V gene: TRBV6-5
J gene: TRBJ1-2
clone size: NA
D gene: NA
CDR3 DNA: TGTGCCAGCAGTTACCGAAGCCGCTATGGCTACACCTTC
CDR3 protein: CASSYRSRYGYTF

V gene: TRBV11-2
J gene: TRBJ1-1
clone size: NA
D gene: NA
CDR3 DNA: TGTGCCAGCAGCTTCCCGGTGGTGAACACTGAAGCTTTCTTT
CDR3 protein: CASSFPVVNTEAFF

V gene: TRBV6-1
J gene: TRBJ1-6
clone size: NA
D gene: NA
CDR3 DNA: TGTGCCAGCAGTGATCGGGAAGTACCCTATAATTCACCCCTCCACTTT
CDR3 protein: CASSDREVPYNSPLHF

V gene: TRBV6-6
J gene: TRBJ1-4
clone size: NA
D gene: NA
CDR3 DNA: TGTGCCAGCAGTTACCTTACAGGGATAAATGAAAAACTGTTTTTT
CDR3 protein: CASSYLTGINEKLFF

V gene: TRBV5-1
J gene: TRBJ2-1
clone size: once
D gene: NA
CDR3 DNA: TGCGCCAGCTACACCTACCCAGGTGAATCCTACAATGAGCAGTTCTTC
CDR3 protein: CASYTYPGESYNEQFF

V gene: TRBV19
J gene: TRBJ2-7
clone size: NA
D gene: NA
CDR3 DNA: TGTGCCAGTAGTTCCCGCCCCGGAGAAGGGTCCTACGAGCAGTACTTC
CDR3 protein: CASSSRPGEGSYEQYF

V gene: TRBV7-2
J gene: TRBJ2-7
clone size: NA
D gene: NA
CDR3 DNA: TGTGCCAGCAGCTTAGACCCCAGCCTCGAGCAGTACTTC
CDR3 protein: CASSLDPSLEQYF

V gene: TRBV27
J gene: TRBJ2-7
clone size: NA
D gene: TRBD2
CDR3 DNA: TGTGCCAGCAGTTCCCTGACTAGCTCACCCTCCGAGCAGTACTTC
CDR3 protein: CASSSLTSSPSEQYF

V gene: TRBV11-2
J gene: TRBJ2-7
clone size: NA
D gene: TRBD1
CDR3 DNA: TGTGCCAGCAGCGCCGACAGGGGACCAGGGGAGCAGTACTTC
CDR3 protein: CASSADRGPGEQYF

V gene: TRBV27
J gene: TRBJ2-1
clone size: NA
D gene: NA
CDR3 DNA: TGTGCCAGCAGCGAGCCCTCGGGGTATAGTGAGCAGTTCTTC
CDR3 protein: CASSEPSGYSEQFF

V gene: TRBV4-1
J gene: TRBJ2-7
clone size: NA
D gene: TRBD2
CDR3 DNA: TGCGCCAGCAGCCTGACCGGGGGGGATTACGAGCAGTACTTC
CDR3 protein: CASSLTGGDYEQYF

V gene: TRBV18
J gene: TRBJ2-3
clone size: NA
D gene: TRBD1
CDR3 DNA: TGTGCCAGCTCACTCGGACAGGGGGGCACAGATACGCAGTATTTT
CDR3 protein: CASSLGQGGTDTQYF

V gene: TRBV6-5
J gene: TRBJ2-7
clone size: NA
D gene: NA
CDR3 DNA: TGTGCCAGCACTCCCCATCAGGGGGGGGAGCAGTACTTC
CDR3 protein: CASTPHQGGEQYF

V gene: TRBV7-2
J gene: TRBJ2-3
clone size: NA
D gene: TRBD2
CDR3 DNA: TGTGCCAGCATCTCCATGGCTAGCGGGGGAGATACGCAGTATTTT
CDR3 protein: CASISMASGGDTQYF

V gene: TRBV5-5
J gene: TRBJ1-2
clone size: NA
D gene: NA
CDR3 DNA: TGTGCCAGCAGCTTATGGGGGGACGGAGGCTACACCTTC
CDR3 protein: CASSLWGDGGYTF

V gene: TRBV6-5
J gene: TRBJ2-7
clone size: NA
D gene: NA
CDR3 DNA: TGTGCCAGCAGTTTCAAGATCTTTTACGAGCAGTACTTC
CDR3 protein: CASSFKIFYEQYF

V gene: TRBV7-2
J gene: TRBJ2-6
clone size: NA
D gene: NA
CDR3 DNA: TGTGCCAGCAGTACCCTTAGGGCCAACGTCCTGACTTTC
CDR3 protein: CASSTLRANVLTF

V gene: TRBV29-1
J gene: TRBJ2-1
clone size: NA
D gene: TRBD1
CDR3 DNA: TGCAGCGGAGGACAGGGGGTCTACAATGAGCAGTTCTTC
CDR3 protein: CSGGQGVYNEQFF

V gene: TRBV6-5
J gene: TRBJ2-3
clone size: NA
D gene: NA
CDR3 DNA: TGTGCCAGCAGCTTTGGCGTACAGGGTACAGATACGCAGTATTTT
CDR3 protein: CASSFGVQGTDTQYF

V gene: TRBV6-1
J gene: TRBJ1-3
clone size: NA
D gene: NA
CDR3 DNA: TGTGCCAGCGCGTTGGGGAGTTTTAGTGGAAACACCATATATTTT
CDR3 protein: CASALGSFSGNTIYF

V gene: TRBV5-8
J gene: TRBJ2-3
clone size: NA
D gene: NA
CDR3 DNA: TGTGCCAGCAGCTTGGAACTAGGAACAGATACGCAGTATTTT
CDR3 protein: CASSLELGTDTQYF

V gene: TRBV7-9
J gene: TRBJ1-2
clone size: NA
D gene: NA
CDR3 DNA: TGTGCCAGCAGCTTAGAGCAGGGAGATGGCTACACCTTC
CDR3 protein: CASSLEQGDGYTF

V gene: TRBV5-1
J gene: TRBJ2-3
clone size: NA
D gene: TRBD1
CDR3 DNA: TGCGCCAGCAGCTTGCCCCGGACAGGGATCACAGATACGCAGTATTTT
CDR3 protein: CASSLPRTGITDTQYF

V gene: TRBV5-6
J gene: TRBJ2-7
clone size: NA
D gene: NA
CDR3 DNA: TGTGCCAGCAGCATACGTGGGTCGGACGAGCAGTACTTC
CDR3 protein: CASSIRGSDEQYF